These 22 T cell receptor beta chains were sequenced from one sample in a study of blood T cell repertoires in COVID-19. The repertoire was sequenced with immunoSEQ multiplex PCR; TCRdb's copy has only in-frame clones and lacks some. The sample contains around 130,000 clones, 70% to 90% of which appear only once. The sequenced material came from peripheral blood. Receptor source: a man in his 70s with active COVID-19.

This chain uses TRBV18 with TRBJ2-5; TRBD1 matches 12 bases. In germline, CDR1 is KGHSH, CDR2 LQKENI. After removal of 3 bases from V and 5 bases from J, the junction contained 10 bases not matched to a gene. The CDR3 loop spans 17 amino acids. The CDR3 bases are TGTGCCAGCTCACCGGTGCCGGGACAGGGGGCGGTGGAGACCCAGTACTTC. This gives the protein CASSPVPGQGAVETQYF.

The chain couples TRBV7-3 to TRBJ2-1; perhaps TRBD2 as D (5 bases). The CDR3 is made up of 15 amino acids. V dropped 2 bases and J dropped 8 bases, with 16 bases sitting between them. Germline-derived CDR1 and CDR2 are SGHTA and FQGTGA. The CDR3 DNA reads as TGTGCCAGCAGCTTAGGCAGCCCCCCGGGGTATGAGCAGTTCTTC. It yields the protein CASSLGSPPGYEQFF. Full variable domain (missing parts from reference TRBV7-3 and TRBJ2-1): GAGVSQTPSNKVTEKGKYVELRCDPISGHTALYWYRQSLGQGPEFLIYFQGTGAADDSGLPNDRFFAVRPEGSVSTLKIQRTERGDSAVYLCASSLGSPPGYEQFFGPGTRLTVL.

This clone was recorded once. The chain uses TRBV19 and TRBJ2-4; 12 bases are a match to TRBD2. Germline trimming cut 5 bases from V and 8 bases from J; bases unmatched to any gene: 4. The CDR3 extends over 14 amino acids. Germline-derived CDR1 and CDR2 are LNHDA and SQIVND (reference sequence). The CDR3 sequence is CASSLTSGSDIQYF. DNA of the CDR3: TGTGCCAGTAGTTTGACTAGCGGGAGTGACATTCAGTACTTC.

This clone occurred once. V and J are TRBV11-2 and TRBJ2-1; 9 bases are shared with TRBD1. Germline V gene sequence: CDR1 SGHAT, CDR2 FQNNGV. V lost 6 bases, J lost 9 bases, and 18 bases stayed unmatched. The CDR3 is 17 amino acids. For the CDR3, the DNA is TGTGCCAGCAGAGAAAGGTCCGGGACAGGGAGGGTGGGTGAGCAGTTCTTC. Encoded protein: CASRERSGTGRVGEQFF. The entire variable domain, with the rest obtained from reference TRBV11-2 and TRBJ2-1, is as follows: EAGVAQSPRYKIIEKRQSVAFWCNPISGHATLYWYQQILGQGPKLLIQFQNNGVVDDSQLPKDRFSAERLKGVDSTLKIQPAKLEDSAVYLCASRERSGTGRVGEQFFGPGTRLTVL.

The gene calls are TRBV9 and TRBJ2-2; possibly TRBD2 for D (5 bases). The germline CDR1 and CDR2 sequences are SGDLS and YYNGEE. This CDR3 spans 15 amino acids. V was cut by 3 bases and J by 4 bases, with 13 bases left in between. The DNA of the CDR3 is TGTGCCAGCAGCGCAAAAAGCGGTTTCACCGGGGAGCTGTTTTTT. Its translation: CASSAKSGFTGELFF.

This chain joins TRBV30 and TRBJ2-1, with 9 nucleotides matching TRBD2. Germline CDR1 is GTSNPN and CDR2 is SVGIG (reference sequence). The CDR3 extends over 13 amino acids. After removal of 8 bases from V and 0 bases from J, the junction contained 2 bases not matched to a gene. The CDR3 DNA follows: TGTGCCAGTAGCGGGAGCTCCTACAATGAGCAGTTCTTC. It encodes CASSGSSYNEQFF.

The V gene is TRBV28, the J gene TRBJ1-2, with D possibly TRBD1 on 6 matching bases. The CDR3 runs to 15 residues. Germline V CDR1 and CDR2: MDHEN, SYDVKM. Trimming left V 4 bases short and J 2 bases short, with 14 bases between. CDR3 nucleotide sequence: TGTGCCAGCAGTTCAGCAGGGGACCCAAACTATGGCTACACCTTC. Its translation is CASSSAGDPNYGYTF.

The chain uses TRBV30 and TRBJ2-7; 7 nucleotides align to TRBD1. With V trimmed by 6 bases and J by 2 bases, 7 bases remained unmatched. This CDR3 region has 13 residues. Per germline, CDR1 GTSNPN and CDR2 SVGIG (reference sequence). CDR3: CACRDRITYEQYF. The CDR3 coding sequence is TGTGCCTGCCGGGACAGAATCACCTACGAGCAGTACTTC. Complete variable domain (other parts from reference TRBV30 and TRBJ2-7): SQTIHQWPATLVQPVGSPLSLECTVEGTSNPNLYWYRQAAGRGLQLLFYSVGIGQISSEVPQNLSASRPQDRQFILSSKKLLLSDSGFYLCACRDRITYEQYFGPGTRLTVT.

The rearrangement uses TRBV5-1 and TRBJ2-3; TRBD1 agrees at 8 bases. CDR1 and CDR2 (germline): SGHRS, YFSETQ. This CDR3 has 16 residues. Trimming cost V 4 bases and J 0 bases; bases outside gene matches: 7. This chain's CDR3 is CASSPGDRMSTDTQYF. DNA of the CDR3: TGCGCCAGCAGCCCGGGGGACAGGATGAGCACAGATACGCAGTATTTT. Using reference TRBV5-1 and TRBJ2-3 for the parts outside the CDR3, the full variable domain is KAGVTQTPRYLIKTRGQQVTLSCSPISGHRSVSWYQQTPGQGLQFLFEYFSETQRNKGNFPGRFSGRQFSNSRSEMNVSTLELGDSALYLCASSPGDRMSTDTQYFGPGTRLTVL.

This chain connects TRBV19 to TRBJ2-4, with TRBD2 matching 8 bases. CDR3 length: 16 amino acids. Trimming cost V 2 bases and J 5 bases; bases outside gene matches: 8. CDR1 and CDR2 from the germline V gene are LNHDA and SQIVND (reference sequence). This CDR3 is CASSIKRAGGQNIQYF. The CDR3 nucleotides read TGTGCCAGTAGTATAAAGCGGGCGGGGGGACAAAACATTCAGTACTTC.

V usage is TRBV5-4 and J usage is TRBJ2-1; possible D gene TRBD2, 6 bases. V lost 0 bases to trimming and J lost 2 bases, with 9 bases between them. The CDR3 has 15 amino acids. The V gene's germline CDR1 is SGHNT and CDR2 YYREEE (reference sequence). CDR3 sequence reads: CASSLGGGAYNEQFF. The CDR3 nucleotides are TGTGCCAGCAGCTTGGGGGGAGGAGCCTACAATGAGCAGTTCTTC.

This sequence joins TRBV5-1 and TRBJ2-2, with TRBD2 matching 9 bases. The CDR3 contains 16 residues. Germline-derived CDR1 and CDR2 are SGHRS and YFSETQ. With V trimmed by 1 base and J by 1 base, 2 bases remained unmatched. The CDR3 DNA sequence: TGCGCCAGCAGCTTGCAACTAGCGGGGAACACCGGGGAGCTGTTTTTT. The encoded protein is CASSLQLAGNTGELFF.

The CDR3 loop is CASSLATGGTYEQYF. DNA for the CDR3: TGTGCCAGCAGCTTAGCGACAGGGGGTACCTACGAGCAGTACTTC. The chain is built from TRBV7-2 and TRBJ2-7; 9 bases match TRBD1. V shed 0 bases and J 2 bases; nucleotides not matched to a gene: 2. CDR1 is SGHTA, CDR2 FQGNSA, per germline. This CDR3 comprises 15 residues.

The V and J genes are TRBV29-1 and TRBJ1-2, with a weak D call TRBD1 (5 bases). The CDR3 is 15 residues long. Germline loops: CDR1 SQVTM, CDR2 ANQGSEA. V dropped 3 bases and J dropped 7 bases, with 21 bases sitting between them. As DNA, the CDR3 is TGCAGCGTTGACTCTTGGGGACTTCTTGGGGGTGGCTACACCTTC. This gives the protein CSVDSWGLLGGGYTF.

This chain connects TRBV30 to TRBJ1-3, with 10 bases fitting TRBD1. CDR1 and CDR2 (germline): GTSNPN, SVGIG (reference sequence). The CDR3 extends over 14 amino acids. V gave up 7 bases and J gave up 3 bases; unmatched junction bases: 6. DNA of the CDR3: TGTGCCTCCATAAGGACAGGGGGTGGAAACACCATATATTTT. Translated, it gives CASIRTGGGNTIYF.

This chain uses TRBV11-2 with TRBJ2-7, with a possible D match to TRBD2 (6 bases). The V end was cut by 2 bases, the J end by 2 bases, with 19 bases between. This CDR3 contains 17 residues. CDR1 and CDR2 from the germline V gene are SGHAT and FQNNGV. The CDR3 DNA follows: TGTGCCAGCAGCTTACGATTTCCCGGGGAGGCTGCCTACGAGCAGTACTTC. Protein sequence: CASSLRFPGEAAYEQYF.

The chain couples TRBV14 to TRBJ2-1; 14 bases line up with TRBD2. Trimming removed 8 bases from V and 12 bases from J; junction bases left unmatched: 9. Germline V gene data show CDR1 as SGHDN and CDR2 as FVKESK. The CDR3 sequence is 14 residues long. CDR3 in DNA: TGTGCCAGCGGCCGGACTAGCGGGAGGTTGGGGCAGTTCTTC. Its protein product is CASGRTSGRLGQFF.

In the case of this clone: One end of the junction does not line up with germline, which may come from a read error. This chain uses TRBV19 with TRBJ2-4; tentatively, D is TRBD1 (6 bases). The CDR3 covers 13 residues. Germline values: CDR1 LNHDA, CDR2 SQIVND (reference sequence). Here the CDR3 reads CASSIDPTGNRNF. CDR3 coding DNA: TGTGCCAGTAGTATAGACCCGACAGGTAATCGGAACTTC. The whole variable domain, filled in from reference TRBV19 and TRBJ2-4, reads DGGITQSPKYLFRKEGQNVTLSCEQNLNHDAMYWYRQDPGQGLRLIYYSQIVNDFQKGDIAEGYSVSREKKESFPLTVTSAQKNPTAFYLCASSIDPTGNRNFGAGTRLSVL.

The rearrangement uses TRBV4-1 and TRBJ1-1; 10 bases match TRBD1. This CDR3 is 19 amino acids long. The V gene end was trimmed by 0 bases and the J gene end by 4 bases; junction bases not matched to a gene: 14. The germline V gene has CDR1 MGHRA and CDR2 YSYEKL. CDR3 DNA sequence: TGCGCCAGCAGCCAAGATCGGCGGGACAGGGGCTCCGCGGGCACTGAAGCTTTCTTT. Protein product: CASSQDRRDRGSAGTEAFF.

This chain joins TRBV28 and TRBJ2-2; 8 bases line up with TRBD1. V shed 1 base, J shed 6 bases, and the junction held 4 bases outside the gene matches. The CDR3 has 15 residues. The V gene's germline CDR1 is MDHEN and CDR2 SYDVKM. CDR3 DNA: TGTGCCAGCAGTTTATCCGGGACAGGCGCCGGGGAGCTGTTTTTT. Its translation: CASSLSGTGAGELFF.

On this clone itself: A junction end diverges from the germline sequence, so it may reflect a read error. The CDR3 sequence: CASSLDGTYNEAFF. DNA of the CDR3: TGTGCCAGCAGCCTAGACGGGACATACAATGAAGCTTTCTTT. The gene calls are TRBV11-3 and TRBJ1-1; a weak D match, TRBD1 (6 bases). The CDR3 is 14 residues long. Germline CDR1 and CDR2: SGHNT and YENEEA.

The genes are TRBV28 and TRBJ1-5; a weak D match, TRBD1 (5 bases). Germline CDR1 and CDR2: MDHEN and SYDVKM. This CDR3 contains 16 residues. Trimming took off 3 bases at V and 0 bases at J, with 12 bases between the two ends. The chain's CDR3 is CASSLTVSYSNQPQHF. For the CDR3, the DNA is TGTGCCAGCAGTTTGACAGTTTCATATAGCAATCAGCCCCAGCATTTT.